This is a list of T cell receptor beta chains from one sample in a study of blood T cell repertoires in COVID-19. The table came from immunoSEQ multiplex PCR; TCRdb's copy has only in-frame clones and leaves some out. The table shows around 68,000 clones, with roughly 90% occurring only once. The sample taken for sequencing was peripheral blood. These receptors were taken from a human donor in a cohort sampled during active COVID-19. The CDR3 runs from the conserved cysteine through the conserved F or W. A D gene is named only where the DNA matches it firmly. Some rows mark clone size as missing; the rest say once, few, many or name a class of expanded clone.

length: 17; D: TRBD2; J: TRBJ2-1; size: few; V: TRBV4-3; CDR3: CASSQEPGPSGSNEQFF; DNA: TGCGCCAGCAGCCAAGAGCCCGGCCCTAGCGGGAGTAATGAGCAGTTCTTC
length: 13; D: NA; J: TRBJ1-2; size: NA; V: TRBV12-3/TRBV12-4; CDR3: CASSYGRGYGYTF; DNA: TGTGCCAGCAGTTACGGCAGGGGCTATGGCTACACCTTC
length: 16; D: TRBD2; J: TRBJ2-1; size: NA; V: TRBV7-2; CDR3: CASSLEAGGPYNEQFF; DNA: TGTGCCAGCAGCTTAGAAGCGGGAGGGCCTTACAATGAGCAGTTCTTC
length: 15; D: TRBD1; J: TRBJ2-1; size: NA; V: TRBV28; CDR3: CASSSGQGRRNEQFF; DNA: TGTGCCAGCAGTTCGGGACAGGGTCGTCGTAATGAGCAGTTCTTC
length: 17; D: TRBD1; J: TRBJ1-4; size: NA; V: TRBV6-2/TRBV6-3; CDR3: CASSPGTGPVAREKLFF; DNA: TGTGCCAGCAGCCCCGGGACAGGCCCGGTCGCGAGAGAAAAACTGTTTTTT
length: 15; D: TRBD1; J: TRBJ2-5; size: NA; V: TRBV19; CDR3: CASRPTGGIRETQYF; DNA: TGTGCCAGTAGACCGACAGGGGGTATTAGGGAGACCCAGTACTTC
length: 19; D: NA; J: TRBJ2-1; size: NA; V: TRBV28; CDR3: CASSLAVGAIIESSNEQFF; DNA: TGTGCCAGCAGCTTGGCCGTGGGGGCTATCATCGAGAGTAGTAATGAGCAGTTCTTC
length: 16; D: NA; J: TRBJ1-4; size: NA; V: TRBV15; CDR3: CATSRDLGAANEKLFF; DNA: TGTGCCACCAGCAGAGATCTGGGGGCCGCTAATGAAAAACTGTTTTTT
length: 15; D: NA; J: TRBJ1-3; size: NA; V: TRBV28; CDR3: CASSPRGTLRNTIYF; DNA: TGTGCCAGCAGTCCACGCGGGACCCTCCGAAACACCATATATTTT
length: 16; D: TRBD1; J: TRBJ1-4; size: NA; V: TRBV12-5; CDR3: CASGSGTGGAYEKLFF; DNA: TGTGCTAGTGGATCCGGGACAGGGGGCGCTTATGAAAAACTGTTTTTT
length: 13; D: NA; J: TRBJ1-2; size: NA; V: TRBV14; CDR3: CASSQRTAYGYTF; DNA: TGTGCCAGCAGCCAACGGACAGCCTATGGCTACACCTTC
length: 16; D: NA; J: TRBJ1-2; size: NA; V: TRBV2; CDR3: CASSPPGEGYGYGYTF; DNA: TGTGCCAGCAGCCCACCGGGGGAGGGGTATGGCTATGGCTACACCTTC
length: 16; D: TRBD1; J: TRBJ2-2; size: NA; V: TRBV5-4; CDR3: CASSGDSTLKTGELFF; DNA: TGTGCCAGCAGCGGGGACAGTACGCTAAAGACCGGGGAGCTGTTTTTT
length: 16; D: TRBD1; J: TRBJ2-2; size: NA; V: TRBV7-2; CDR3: CASSLGQGANTGELFF; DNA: TGTGCCAGCAGCTTGGGACAGGGGGCGAACACCGGGGAGCTGTTTTTT
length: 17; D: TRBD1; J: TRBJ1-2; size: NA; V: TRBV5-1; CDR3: CASSLVPGQGADYGYTF; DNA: TGCGCCAGCAGCTTGGTCCCGGGACAGGGGGCGGACTATGGCTACACCTTC
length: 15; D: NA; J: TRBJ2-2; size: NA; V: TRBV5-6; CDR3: CASSWGHTNTGELFF; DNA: TGTGCCAGCAGCTGGGGACACACGAACACCGGGGAGCTGTTTTTT
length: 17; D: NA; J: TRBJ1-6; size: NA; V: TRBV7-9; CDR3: CASSRDPRDTDNSPLHF; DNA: TGTGCCAGCAGCCGTGACCCCAGGGACACCGATAATTCACCCCTCCACTTT
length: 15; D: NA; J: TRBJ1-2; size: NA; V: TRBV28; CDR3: CATTRWTDENYGYTF; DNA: TGTGCCACCACGAGATGGACAGATGAAAACTATGGCTACACCTTC
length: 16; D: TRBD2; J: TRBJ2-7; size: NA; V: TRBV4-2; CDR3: CASSPGLAGGTYEQYF; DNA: TGTGCCAGCAGCCCCGGACTAGCGGGAGGTACCTACGAGCAGTACTTC
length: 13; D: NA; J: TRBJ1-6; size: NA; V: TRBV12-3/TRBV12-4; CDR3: CASSLRNNSPLHF; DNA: TGTGCCAGCAGTCTCAGAAACAATTCACCCCTCCACTTT
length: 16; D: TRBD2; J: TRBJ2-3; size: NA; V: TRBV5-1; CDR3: CASSLAPSGAPDTQYF; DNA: TGCGCCAGCAGCTTGGCCCCTAGCGGGGCGCCAGATACGCAGTATTTT
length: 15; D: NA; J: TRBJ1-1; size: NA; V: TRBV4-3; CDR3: CASSLAGYRGTEAFF; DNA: TGCGCCAGCAGCTTAGCCGGGTATCGAGGGACTGAAGCTTTCTTT
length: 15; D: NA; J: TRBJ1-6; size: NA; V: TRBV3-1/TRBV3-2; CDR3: CASSREGTTLSPLHF; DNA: TGTGCCAGCAGCCGGGAGGGGACGACCCTTTCACCCCTCCACTTT
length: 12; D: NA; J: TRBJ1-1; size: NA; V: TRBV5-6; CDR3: CASSSRPTEAFF; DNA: TGTGCCAGCAGCAGCCGTCCCACTGAAGCTTTCTTT
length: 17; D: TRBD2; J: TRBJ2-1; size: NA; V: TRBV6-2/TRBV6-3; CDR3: CASSFSRTSGRSNEQFF; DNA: TGTGCCAGCAGTTTCTCAAGGACTAGCGGGAGAAGCAATGAGCAGTTCTTC
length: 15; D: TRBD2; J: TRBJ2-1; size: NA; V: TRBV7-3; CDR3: CASSPSRGREHEQFF; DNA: TGTGCCAGCAGCCCCAGTCGCGGGAGAGAGCATGAGCAGTTCTTC
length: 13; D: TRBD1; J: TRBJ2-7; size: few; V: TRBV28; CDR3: CASKRTGTYEQYF; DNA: TGTGCCAGCAAAAGGACAGGGACCTACGAGCAGTACTTC
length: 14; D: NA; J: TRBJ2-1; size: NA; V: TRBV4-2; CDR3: CASSQSGVRNEQFF; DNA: TGTGCCAGCAGCCAATCGGGAGTACGGAATGAGCAGTTCTTC
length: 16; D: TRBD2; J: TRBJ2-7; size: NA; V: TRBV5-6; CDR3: CASSSGLAGDLYEQYF; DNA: TGTGCCAGCAGCTCCGGACTAGCGGGAGACCTCTACGAGCAGTACTTC
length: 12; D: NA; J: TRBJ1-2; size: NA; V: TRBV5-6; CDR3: CASSLGQSGYTF; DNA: TGTGCCAGCAGCTTGGGACAGAGCGGCTACACCTTC